Listed here are 28 T cell receptor beta chains from one sample, sequenced in a study. MiXCR, run by TCRdb on the RT-PCR reads, gives a single entry per CDR3 protein. Of hundreds of thousands of distinct CDR3 sequences listed, around 14% are singletons. Sequencing was performed on memory CD4+ T cells from blood. These receptors were taken from a female donor in good health, serving as a healthy control.

V and J are TRBV5-6 and TRBJ2-3; tentatively, D is TRBD2 (5 bases). The germline V gene has CDR1 SGHDT and CDR2 YYEEEE. The CDR3 sequence is 15 residues long. V was shortened by 0 bases and J by 4 bases, with 12 bases between the two germline ends. CDR3 in DNA: TGTGCCAGCAGCTTGGTAACAGCCGGGGCAGATACGCAGTATTTT. Its protein is CASSLVTAGADTQYF.

This clonotype has a count of ten or more. The genes are TRBV7-2 and TRBJ2-3, with a possible D match to TRBD2 (5 bases). The germline V gene encodes CDR1 SGHTA and CDR2 FQGNSA. Trimming cost V 4 bases and J 1 base, with 9 bases left between them. CDR3 length: 14 residues. CDR3 loop: CASSSGIRTDTQYF. The CDR3 DNA sequence: TGTGCCAGCAGCTCGGGAATCCGCACAGATACGCAGTATTTT.

This chain uses TRBV3-1 with TRBJ2-1; 7 nucleotides match TRBD2. The CDR3 length is 15 residues. Trimming cost V 4 bases and J 2 bases; bases outside gene matches: 5. Looked up from germline, CDR1 is LGHDT and CDR2 is YNNKEL (reference sequence). CDR3 in amino acids: CASSLREVPYNEQFF. The DNA for the CDR3 is TGTGCCAGCAGCCTCCGGGAGGTCCCCTACAATGAGCAGTTCTTC.

This clonotype has a count of ten or more. The CDR3 spells CASSNTGRTTGQYF. The CDR3 bases are TGTGCCAGCAGTAATACGGGACGGACGACCGGGCAGTACTTC. V gene TRBV12-3 or TRBV12-4 combines with J gene TRBJ2-7; possibly TRBD1 or TRBD2 for D (5 bases each). CDR3 size: 14 residues. Between the trimmed V and J ends, which lost 5 bases and 9 bases, there was a span of 20 bases.

The CDR3 reads CASSDIGARYGYTF. For the CDR3, the DNA is TGTGCCAGCAGTGATATAGGGGCTCGCTATGGCTACACCTTC. The chain is built from TRBV6-1 and TRBJ1-2; D is possibly TRBD1 (5 bases). V was clipped by 3 bases and J by 4 bases, with 12 bases between them. The CDR3 totals 14 residues. Germline-derived CDR1 and CDR2 are MNHNS and SASEGT.

This clonotype has ten or more counts. The chain employs TRBV6-5 and TRBJ1-3; D not resolved. This CDR3 has 16 residues. Trimming took 6 bases from V and 0 from J, leaving 15 bases between them. Germline-derived CDR1 and CDR2 are MNHEY and SVGAGI. Here the CDR3 DNA reads TGTGCCAGCAGACGATCTAGCGTTCTCTCTGGAAACACCATATATTTT. Protein: CASRRSSVLSGNTIYF.

The chain recombines TRBV2 with TRBJ2-7; 10 nucleotides match TRBD2. Germline V lookup: CDR1 SNHLY, CDR2 FYNNEI. Trimming cost V 8 bases and J 2 bases; bases outside gene matches: 6. The CDR3 consists of 14 residues. Written as DNA, the CDR3 is TGTGCCAGCCTTAAACTAGCGGGGACCTACGAGCAGTACTTC. This encodes CASLKLAGTYEQYF.

This clonotype was recorded many times. The chain joins TRBV29-1 to TRBJ2-1; 8 bases map to TRBD2. This CDR3 comprises 11 residues. V trimming: 7 bases; J trimming: 8 bases; junction bases outside the gene matches: 4. CDR1 is SQVTM and CDR2 is ANQGSEA in the germline V gene. CDR3 in DNA: TGCAGCGGTATGACTAGCGATGAGCAGTTCTTC. It is translated as CSGMTSDEQFF.

This clonotype was picked up a small number of times. The chain links TRBV28 to TRBJ2-7; D perhaps matches TRBD1 (5 bases). CDR1 and CDR2 from the germline V gene are MDHEN and SYDVKM. The V end lost 10 bases, the J end lost 3 bases, and 13 bases lay between the germline ends. The length of the CDR3 is 12 residues. The CDR3 bases are TGTGCCACCGACAGTAGGCACTACGAGCAGTACTTC. It encodes CATDSRHYEQYF. The whole variable domain, filled in from reference TRBV28 and TRBJ2-7, reads DVKVTQSSRYLVKRTGEKVFLECVQDMDHENMFWYRQDPGLGLRLIYFSYDVKMKEKGDIPEGYSVSREKKERFSLILESASTNQTSMYLCATDSRHYEQYFGPGTRLTVT.

This clonotype showed up just a few times. This sequence joins TRBV4-1 and TRBJ1-5; 7 positions match TRBD1. CDR1 MGHRA and CDR2 YSYEKL come from the germline V gene. V shed 4 bases, J shed 7 bases, and the junction held 10 bases outside the gene matches. The CDR3 consists of 15 residues. This CDR3 reads CASSREEGAGQPQHF. CDR3 bases: TGCGCCAGCAGCCGAGAGGAGGGGGCGGGGCAGCCCCAGCATTTT.

The chain carries TRBV20-1 and TRBJ1-1; 8 bases map to TRBD1. The germline V gene encodes CDR1 DFQATT and CDR2 SNEGSKA (reference sequence). This CDR3 comprises 11 residues. V was clipped by 4 bases and J by 12 bases; unmatched bases: 7. The CDR3 reads CSANRQGQTFF. Written as DNA, the CDR3 is TGCAGTGCTAACCGACAGGGGCAAACTTTCTTT.

V and J are TRBV7-9 and TRBJ2-3, with 10 bases aligning to TRBD1. This CDR3 is built from 16 residues. V was clipped by 5 bases and J by 7 bases; unmatched bases: 12. Per germline, CDR1 SEHNR and CDR2 FQNEAQ (reference sequence). The CDR3 DNA follows: TGTGCCAGCAGCCGGGGGGGGACAGGGGTTCGAAATACGCAGTATTTT. Its protein is CASSRGGTGVRNTQYF. The full variable domain, completed using reference TRBV7-9 and TRBJ2-3, is DTGVSQNPRHKITKRGQNVTFRCDPISEHNRLYWYRQTLGQGPEFLTYFQNEAQLEKSRLLSDRFSAERPKGSFSTLEIQRTEQGDSAMYLCASSRGGTGVRNTQYFGPGTRLTVL.

This clonotype has more than one count but fewer than ten. The chain employs TRBV4-3 and TRBJ1-1; maybe TRBD1 (5 bases). CDR1 and CDR2 (germline): LGHNA, YSLEER. Trimming removed 0 bases at V and 1 base at J, with 12 bases between. The CDR3 sequence is 16 residues long. CDR3 sequence: CASSQDIYRGNTEAFF. The CDR3, as DNA: TGCGCCAGCAGCCAAGACATATATAGGGGGAACACTGAAGCTTTCTTT.

The chain carries TRBV3-1 and TRBJ2-2; the match to TRBD2 covers 13 bases. The CDR3 loop spans 15 amino acids. In germline, CDR1 is LGHDT, CDR2 YNNKEL (reference sequence). V was clipped by 3 bases and J by 7 bases; unmatched bases: 2. In nucleotides, the CDR3 is TGTGCCAGCAGCCAGACTAGCGGGAGGTTCGGGGAGCTGTTTTTT. The encoded protein is CASSQTSGRFGELFF.

This clonotype has just a few counts. V and J are TRBV4-1 and TRBJ2-7; 10 nucleotides match TRBD2. From germline, CDR1 is MGHRA and CDR2 YSYEKL. The CDR3 is made up of 16 amino acids. Unmatched junction bases numbered 9, after V lost 0 bases and J lost 7 bases. CDR3 region: CASSQDLAGAAREQYF. CDR3 nucleotides: TGCGCCAGCAGCCAAGATCTAGCGGGAGCGGCTAGGGAGCAGTACTTC.

J is TRBJ1-4 and V is TRBV5-1; TRBD1 matches 7 bases. CDR1 is SGHRS, CDR2 YFSETQ, per germline. The CDR3 is 15 residues long. The V gene end was trimmed by 7 bases and the J gene end by 7 bases; junction bases not matched to a gene: 13. The CDR3 loop reads CASRKVGQAGEKLFF. The CDR3 DNA sequence: TGCGCCAGCCGAAAGGTCGGACAGGCAGGTGAAAAACTGTTTTTT.

There are many counts of this clonotype. The DNA of the CDR3 is TGCGCCAGCAGCTTGGGACAGGTCAACTATGGCTACACCTTC. It encodes CASSLGQVNYGYTF. This chain joins TRBV5-1 and TRBJ1-2, with D possibly TRBD1 on 6 matching bases. Germline V gene lookup returns CDR1 SGHRS and CDR2 YFSETQ. CDR3 size: 14 residues. The ends were cut back, 0 bases at V and 2 bases at J, with 8 bases in the middle.

The chain recombines TRBV7-8 with TRBJ2-3; tentative D call: TRBD2 (5 bases). V was pared by 9 bases and J by 5 bases, with 15 bases between. This CDR3 comprises 13 residues. CDR1 is SGHVS and CDR2 is FQNEAQ in the germline V gene. Here the CDR3 reads CASISREGDTQYF. In DNA form, the CDR3 reads TGTGCCAGTATATCACGAGAGGGAGATACGCAGTATTTT.

The chain uses TRBV4-1 and TRBJ2-2, with TRBD1 matching 7 bases. The germline gives CDR1 MGHRA, CDR2 YSYEKL. With V trimmed by 4 bases and J by 5 bases, 10 bases remained unmatched. This CDR3 region has 16 residues. CDR3 DNA sequence: TGCGCCAGCAGCCTCCGAGGGGGCATGGGGACCGGGGAGCTGTTTTTT. It yields the protein CASSLRGGMGTGELFF.

This clonotype has ten or more counts. The J gene is TRBJ2-3, the V gene TRBV29-1; D unresolved. Germline V lookup: CDR1 SQVTM, CDR2 ANQGSEA. The CDR3 has 15 residues. Trimming removed 1 base from V and 0 bases from J, with 11 bases in between. DNA for the CDR3: TGCAGCGTTGAAGGGGGTCCTATCAGCACAGATACGCAGTATTTT. Its protein is CSVEGGPISTDTQYF.

The gene calls are TRBV9 and TRBJ2-5; 7 bases line up with TRBD1. This CDR3 region has 14 residues. V shed 5 bases and J 4 bases; nucleotides not matched to a gene: 8. Germline CDR1 reads SGDLS; CDR2 reads YYNGEE. The CDR3 nucleotides are TGTGCCAGCAGTGTTGGACAGGAGTTAGAGACCCAGTACTTC. This encodes CASSVGQELETQYF.

This clonotype was picked up many times. The genes are TRBV7-2 and TRBJ2-5; D possibly uses TRBD1 or TRBD2 (5 bases each). The CDR3 covers 14 residues. Trimming took off 0 bases at V and 5 bases at J, with 10 bases between the two ends. From germline, CDR1 is SGHTA and CDR2 FQGNSA. The CDR3 DNA follows: TGTGCCAGCAGCTTAGCAGGGGACCGGGAGACCCAGTACTTC. Its translation is CASSLAGDRETQYF.

The rearrangement links TRBV5-1 to TRBJ2-5; D is perhaps TRBD1 (7 bases). The CDR3 contains 14 residues. The germline gives CDR1 SGHRS, CDR2 YFSETQ. V was cut by 2 bases and J by 6 bases, with 14 bases left in between. CDR3 in amino acids: CASSFGGGEKTQYF. The CDR3 DNA sequence: TGCGCCAGCAGCTTTGGAGGGGGCGAGAAGACCCAGTACTTC.

The rearrangement uses TRBV6-2 or TRBV6-3 and TRBJ2-7; D remains ambiguous. The V gene lost 6 bases and the J gene lost 2 bases, with 11 bases spanning the gap. The CDR3 has 13 amino acids. Germline CDR1 is MNHEY and CDR2 is SVGEGT. Here the CDR3 DNA reads TGTGCCAGCAGAAAGTGGTTAGCCTACGAGCAGTACTTC. Its translation is CASRKWLAYEQYF.

This clonotype came up many times. This chain links TRBV7-2 with TRBJ2-1, with 7 nucleotides matching TRBD1. Germline CDR1 reads SGHTA; CDR2 reads FQGNSA. J was trimmed by 10 bases and V by 5 bases; bases with no gene match: 14. The CDR3 contains 15 residues. CDR3 nucleotide sequence: TGTGCCAGCAGCGCCCGGGACAGCTTCCCGGACGAGCAGTTCTTC. It translates to CASSARDSFPDEQFF.

This clonotype appeared once. The V and J genes are TRBV5-1 and TRBJ2-2; D not resolved. This CDR3 contains 15 residues. The germline CDR1 and CDR2 sequences are SGHRS and YFSETQ. Trimming cost V 0 bases and J 5 bases, with 11 bases left between them. The CDR3: CASSLDEPGTGELFF. As DNA, the CDR3 is TGCGCCAGCAGCTTGGACGAACCTGGGACCGGGGAGCTGTTTTTT.

This clonotype was found many times. The chain uses TRBV7-2 and TRBJ2-5; maybe TRBD1 (6 bases). CDR1 SGHTA and CDR2 FQGNSA come from the germline V gene. Trimming removed 6 bases from V and 1 base from J, with 12 bases in between. The CDR3 spans 14 residues. CDR3 DNA: TGTGCCAGCAGTTTCAGGGGAACCCAAGAGACCCAGTACTTC. This encodes CASSFRGTQETQYF.

The chain combines TRBV6-1 with TRBJ2-1; 9 bases line up with TRBD1. The length of the CDR3 is 16 residues. CDR1 and CDR2 from the germline V gene are MNHNS and SASEGT. V trimming: 5 bases; J trimming: 6 bases; junction bases outside the gene matches: 11. As DNA, the CDR3 is TGTGCCAGCAGTTACCGGGACAGGGTTTTTGGCAATGAGCAGTTCTTC. Translating gives CASSYRDRVFGNEQFF.